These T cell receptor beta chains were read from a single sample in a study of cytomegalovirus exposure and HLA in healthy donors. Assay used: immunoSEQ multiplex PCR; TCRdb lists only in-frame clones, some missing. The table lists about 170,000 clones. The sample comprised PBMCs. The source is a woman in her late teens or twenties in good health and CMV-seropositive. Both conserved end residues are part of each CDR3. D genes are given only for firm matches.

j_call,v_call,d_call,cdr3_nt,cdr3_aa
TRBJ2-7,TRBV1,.,TGCACCAGCTGGGGACTAGCGGGGTGCTACGAGCAGTACTTC,CTSWGLAGCYEQYF
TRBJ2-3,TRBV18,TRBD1,TGTGCCAGCTCACCACCCGCAAGGACAGGGGAACAGTATTTT,CASSPPARTGEQYF
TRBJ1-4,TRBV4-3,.,TGCGCCAGCAGCCTGGGCGAGGGTTTTTCTAATGAAAAACTGTTTTTT,CASSLGEGFSNEKLFF
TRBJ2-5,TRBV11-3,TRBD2,TGTGCCAGCAGCTACCGCGGGGGTTCCCCCCGGTACCAAGAGACCCAGTACTTC,CASSYRGGSPRYQETQYF
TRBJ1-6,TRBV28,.,TGTGCCAGCAGGCCCCCGGGGAATTCACCCCTCCACTTT,CASRPPGNSPLHF
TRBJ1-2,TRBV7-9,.,TGTGCCAGCAGACTAATCAGTCAGGGGAACTATGGCTACACCTTC,CASRLISQGNYGYTF
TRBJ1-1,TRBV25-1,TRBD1,TGTGCCAGCAGTGATAACGGACAGGGCAGGACTGAAGCTTTCTTT,CASSDNGQGRTEAFF
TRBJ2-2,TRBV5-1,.,TGCGCCAGCCGACAGCCGTCGAACACCGGGGAGCTGTTTTTT,CASRQPSNTGELFF
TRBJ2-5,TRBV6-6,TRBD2,TGTGCCAGCACGGGCGGGAGTGGGGAGACCCAGTACTTC,CASTGGSGETQYF
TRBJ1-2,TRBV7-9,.,TGTGCCAGCAGCTCAAATGGGGCCTACCTTAACTATGGCTACACCTTC,CASSSNGAYLNYGYTF
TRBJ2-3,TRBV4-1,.,TGCGCCAGCAGCCAAGACCCCACTTCGCCTCCGTCCACAGATACGCAGTATTTT,CASSQDPTSPPSTDTQYF
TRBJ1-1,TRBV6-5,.,TGTGCCAGCAGTTACAATGCTTGGGCACTCACTGAAGCTTTCTTT,CASSYNAWALTEAFF
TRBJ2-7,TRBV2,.,TGTGCCAGCAGTGAACCTCGGGTCCACGAGCAGTACTTC,CASSEPRVHEQYF
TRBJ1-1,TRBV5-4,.,TGTGCCAGCAGCTCTAGGACGGGAAACACTGAAGCTTTCTTT,CASSSRTGNTEAFF
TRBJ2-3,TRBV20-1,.,TGCAGTGCCTTGGCCGATACGCAGTATTTT,CSALADTQYF
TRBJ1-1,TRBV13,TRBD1,TGTGCCAGCAGCCGGACAGGTATAAACACTGAAGCTTTCTTT,CASSRTGINTEAFF
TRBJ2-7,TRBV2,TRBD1,TGTGCCAGCAGTCCATTGGGACAGGGGGTCTACGAGCAGTACTTC,CASSPLGQGVYEQYF